Listed below are T cell receptor beta chains from one sample, sequenced in a study of blood T cell repertoires in COVID-19. Libraries were prepared by immunoSEQ multiplex PCR; TCRdb keeps only in-frame clonotypes and omits some of them. This table has roughly 270,000 clones, about four fifths appearing once. Input material: PBMCs or T cells enriched from blood (not recorded which). These TCRs come from a man in his forties or fifties who had been exposed to COVID-19. The CDR3 runs from the conserved cysteine through the conserved F or W. D genes are given only for firm matches. The size field is filled for only some rows; it gives once, few, many or a size class.

abundance,v_gene,d_gene,j_gene,len,CDR3aa,CDR3nt
-,TRBV7-9,-,TRBJ1-2,13,CASSLGGAFGYTF,TGTGCCAGCAGCTTAGGTGGGGCGTTTGGCTACACCTTC
-,TRBV12-5,-,TRBJ2-6,15,CASGFGGSGANVLTF,TGTGCTAGTGGTTTCGGGGGCTCTGGGGCCAACGTCCTGACTTTC
-,TRBV12-3/TRBV12-4,-,TRBJ2-1,11,CASSEQYEQFF,TGTGCCAGCAGCGAACAGTATGAGCAGTTCTTC
once,TRBV10-3,TRBD1,TRBJ1-4,16,CATNLRGLSSNEKLFF,TGTGCCACAAACCTCAGGGGGCTCTCTAGTAATGAAAAACTGTTTTTT
-,TRBV6-5,TRBD2,TRBJ2-7,13,CATVEKREREQYF,TGTGCCACCGTAGAAAAGCGGGAAAGGGAGCAGTACTTC
-,TRBV6-1,TRBD2,TRBJ2-7,14,CASSELAVLAEQYF,TGTGCCAGCAGTGAGCTAGCGGTTCTCGCCGAGCAGTACTTC
-,TRBV3-1/TRBV3-2,-,TRBJ1-5,15,CASSQGGLSNQPQHF,TGTGCCAGCAGCCAAGGGGGACTGAGCAATCAGCCCCAGCATTTT
-,TRBV7-5,-,TRBJ2-1,18,CARSSLSRLAGKYNEQFF,TGTGCCAGAAGCTCCCTATCTAGACTAGCGGGAAAGTACAATGAGCAGTTCTTC
-,TRBV6-5,TRBD1,TRBJ1-1,15,CATETVGTANTEAFF,TGTGCCACCGAAACGGTCGGGACAGCGAACACTGAAGCTTTCTTT
-,TRBV6-5,-,TRBJ1-5,12,CASQYLNQPQHF,TGTGCCAGCCAGTATCTTAATCAGCCCCAGCATTTT
few,TRBV25-1,TRBD1,TRBJ1-1,12,CASSDRGQKAFF,TGTGCCAGCAGTGACAGGGGGCAGAAAGCTTTCTTT
-,TRBV5-4,-,TRBJ2-4,14,CASSLVGGPNIQYF,TGTGCCAGCAGCTTGGTAGGGGGTCCAAACATTCAGTACTTC
-,TRBV6-4,TRBD1,TRBJ1-4,13,CASKGQADEKLFF,TGTGCCAGTAAGGGACAGGCGGATGAAAAACTGTTTTTT
-,TRBV18,-,TRBJ2-2,14,CASLGQENTGELFF,TGTGCCAGCTTGGGGCAGGAGAACACCGGGGAGCTGTTTTTT
-,TRBV7-3,-,TRBJ2-1,13,CASSSTLRGEQFF,TGTGCCAGCAGCTCCACCCTCAGGGGTGAGCAGTTCTTC
-,TRBV30,-,TRBJ2-3,14,CASGSGASTDTQYF,TGTGCCTCGGGGAGCGGAGCTAGCACAGATACGCAGTATTTT
-,TRBV10-3,TRBD1,TRBJ1-1,12,CAIRRQGAEAFF,TGTGCCATCAGACGACAGGGGGCTGAAGCTTTCTTT
-,TRBV2,-,TRBJ2-3,15,CASSAGAGAADTQYF,TGTGCCAGCAGTGCGGGGGCGGGAGCGGCAGATACGCAGTATTTT
many,TRBV27,-,TRBJ1-2,15,CASSLSVGGNYGYTF,TGTGCCAGCAGTTTGTCCGTCGGAGGTAACTATGGCTACACCTTC
-,TRBV7-8,TRBD1,TRBJ2-7,14,CASSSTGQGNEQYF,TGTGCCAGCAGCTCAACAGGACAGGGCAACGAGCAGTACTTC
few,TRBV10-1,TRBD2,TRBJ2-7,15,CASSDGLAGGNEQYF,TGCGCCAGCAGTGACGGCCTAGCGGGAGGCAACGAGCAGTACTTC
-,TRBV5-8,-,TRBJ1-2,14,CASSSFVLIYGYTF,TGTGCCAGCAGCTCGTTTGTACTAATCTATGGCTACACCTTC
-,TRBV5-1,-,TRBJ2-4,15,CASSLGVLSKNIQYF,TGCGCCAGCAGCTTAGGGGTTTTATCCAAAAACATTCAGTACTTC
-,TRBV20-1,TRBD2,TRBJ2-1,14,CSASMAGGRNEQFF,TGCAGTGCTAGTATGGCGGGAGGAAGGAATGAGCAGTTCTTC
-,TRBV21-1,-,TRBJ2-3,12,CASKLPEDTQYF,TGTGCCAGCAAGCTTCCTGAAGATACGCAGTATTTT
once,TRBV11-2,-,TRBJ2-1,16,CASRTLKGPGGNEQFF,TGTGCCAGCAGGACCTTAAAGGGGCCAGGGGGGAATGAGCAGTTCTTC
-,TRBV6-6,TRBD1,TRBJ1-2,14,CASSYSGTDYGYTF,TGTGCCAGCAGTTACTCAGGGACAGACTATGGCTACACCTTC
-,TRBV6-5,TRBD1,TRBJ1-1,15,CASSQYRGMNTEAFF,TGTGCCAGCAGCCAATACAGGGGCATGAACACTGAAGCTTTCTTT
-,TRBV2,-,TRBJ1-1,13,CASSEGENTEAFF,TGTGCCAGCAGTGAAGGAGAGAACACTGAAGCTTTCTTT
-,TRBV12-3/TRBV12-4,-,TRBJ1-2,12,CASTNQWSSYTF,TGTGCCAGCACTAACCAGTGGAGTAGCTACACCTTC
-,TRBV18,-,TRBJ1-5,15,CASSLGQMSNQPQHF,TGTGCCAGCTCACTCGGACAGATGAGCAATCAGCCCCAGCATTTT
-,TRBV27,-,TRBJ1-6,15,CASSLGWQGNSPLHF,TGTGCCAGCAGTTTAGGATGGCAGGGGAATTCACCCCTCCACTTT
-,TRBV9,-,TRBJ1-4,18,CASSVNKGWGSTNEKLFF,TGTGCCAGCAGCGTAAATAAGGGGTGGGGCTCAACTAATGAAAAACTGTTTTTT
-,TRBV7-9,TRBD2,TRBJ2-7,14,CASSPRTSGYEQYF,TGTGCCAGCAGCCCACGGACTAGCGGCTACGAGCAGTACTTC
-,TRBV5-4,TRBD2,TRBJ2-1,16,CASSLASGRNNNEQFF,TGTGCCAGCAGCCTTGCTAGCGGGAGGAACAACAATGAGCAGTTCTTC
-,TRBV25-1,-,TRBJ1-5,16,CASSDGTPYSNQPQHF,TGTGCCAGCAGTGATGGGACACCTTATAGCAATCAGCCCCAGCATTTT
-,TRBV5-1,TRBD1,TRBJ1-6,14,CASSKRTGESPLHF,TGCGCCAGCAGCAAAAGGACAGGGGAGTCACCCCTCCACTTT
-,TRBV27,-,TRBJ1-1,13,CASSPSPNTEAFF,TGTGCCAGCAGTCCTTCTCCTAACACTGAAGCTTTCTTT
-,TRBV7-8,TRBD1,TRBJ2-7,14,CASSSQGQVGEQYF,TGTGCCAGCAGCTCCCAAGGACAGGTGGGTGAGCAGTACTTC
-,TRBV7-8,TRBD1,TRBJ2-1,16,CASSATGTGGYNEQFF,TGTGCCAGCAGCGCAACCGGGACAGGGGGGTACAATGAGCAGTTCTTC
-,TRBV10-1,-,TRBJ2-1,11,CASRGAGEQFF,TGCGCCAGCAGGGGGGCGGGTGAGCAGTTCTTC
-,TRBV12-5,-,TRBJ1-1,14,CASGLSLADTEAFF,TGTGCTAGTGGTTTGTCCCTAGCGGACACTGAAGCTTTCTTT
-,TRBV4-1,-,TRBJ1-5,16,CASSQDEGMGNQPQHF,TGCGCCAGCAGCCAAGATGAGGGTATGGGCAATCAGCCCCAGCATTTT
-,TRBV18,-,TRBJ2-5,15,CASSPRSGSQETQYF,TGTGCCAGCTCACCACGAAGCGGGTCCCAAGAGACCCAGTACTTC